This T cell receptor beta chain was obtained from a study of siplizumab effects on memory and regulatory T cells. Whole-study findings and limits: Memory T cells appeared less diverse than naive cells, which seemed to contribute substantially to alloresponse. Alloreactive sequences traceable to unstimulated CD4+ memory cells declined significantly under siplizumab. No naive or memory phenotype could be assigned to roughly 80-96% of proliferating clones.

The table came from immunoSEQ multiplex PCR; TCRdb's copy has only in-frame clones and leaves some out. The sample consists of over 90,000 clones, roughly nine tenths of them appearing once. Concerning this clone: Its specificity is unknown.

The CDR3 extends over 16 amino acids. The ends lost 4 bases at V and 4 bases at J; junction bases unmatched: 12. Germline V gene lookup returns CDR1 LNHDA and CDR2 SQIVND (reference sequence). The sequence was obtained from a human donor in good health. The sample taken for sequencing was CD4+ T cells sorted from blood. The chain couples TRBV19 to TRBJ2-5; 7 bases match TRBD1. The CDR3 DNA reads TGTGCCAGTAGTAGCCCCCGCACAGGGGATGGAGAGACCCAGTACTTC. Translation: CASSSPRTGDGETQYF.